This T cell receptor (beta chain) was recorded in a study of cytomegalovirus exposure and HLA in healthy donors. Study-wide results and caveats: When the data were analyzed later, several of the most significant clusters appeared to be linked to common viral pathogens. A later analysis associated 16,951 TCR beta sequences with HLA alleles at a 0.05 false discovery rate.

The PCR had 60 Vbeta and 13 Jbeta primers. Libraries were prepared by immunoSEQ multiplex PCR; TCRdb keeps only in-frame clonotypes and omits some of them. The profile shows around 220,000 clones, about 80% of them singletons. The germline V gene encodes CDR1 MNHEY and CDR2 SMNVEV (reference sequence). The length of the CDR3 is 15 residues. The V gene end was trimmed by 9 bases and the J gene end by 9 bases; junction bases not matched to a gene: 14. Details on this clone: Its specificity is unknown.

This receptor was identified in a girl aged 5 to 17 in good health and CMV-seronegative. Sequencing input: PBMCs. This rearrangement joins TRBV27 to TRBJ2-5, with 12 nucleotides matching TRBD1. In DNA form, the CDR3 reads TGTGCCAGTGCCCCTGATCGGGACAGGGGGCGGTCCCAGTACTTC. Amino acids: CASAPDRDRGRSQYF.